This T cell receptor (beta chain) came from a study of a mutant IDH1 vaccine in newly diagnosed glioma. Study in general: Patients were started on vaccination 4-6 weeks after radiotherapy alone, or with temozolomide cycles. The earlier regimen, radiotherapy, temozolomide, or both, was most often both. Sex among treated patients split about 60% male, roughly 38% female; mean age was approximately 40 years.

The assay was immunoSEQ multiplex PCR, and TCRdb's table has in-frame clones only and misses some. The table has about 25,000 clones, 65% to 80% seen once. The CDR3 totals 16 residues. V was pared by 5 bases and J by 1 base, with 16 bases between. Germline V gene data show CDR1 as SGHNT and CDR2 as YYREEE (reference sequence). Overall study findings and caveats: Shifts in the top peripheral T cell clonotypes seemed unrelated to pseudoprogression.

As for time point: week 5, during vaccination. A single vaccine dose contained 300 ug of mutant IDH1 20-mer peptide, and topical imiquimod was used with it. Note on this clone: Antigen: not known.

The chain has TRBV5-4 and TRBJ2-1; D possibly matches TRBD1 or TRBD2 (5 bases each). The clonotype was recovered from a man aged 40-55 years with glioma. This specimen consisted of PBMCs, obtained from a glioma patient whose treatment included an IDH1 peptide vaccine. CDR3 coding DNA: TGTGCCAGCAGGTCCCGGGACGGGAAATCCTACAATGAGCAGTTCTTC. It specifies CASRSRDGKSYNEQFF.